This T cell receptor (beta chain) is drawn from a study of blood T cells in healthy people across ages. Study as a whole: Template switching caught about one barcoded beta molecule for each two T cells.

The CDR3 contains 15 residues. Germline V CDR1 and CDR2: MNHEY, SVGEGT. Deletions cut 3 bases from V and 3 bases from J, with 12 bases between. About this clonotype itself: Its antigen remains unidentified.

Study-wide points: The unknown donor CMV status may have confounded expanded clonotype changes. Percentage of naive T cells showed a strong correlation with TCR beta diversity.

For the second PCR, which ran for roughly 6 to 12 cycles, a sample-barcoded 5' primer and a J-beta primer mix were used. Per sample, CDR3-containing paired-end reads numbered at least 2.5 million. Each CDR3 protein gets one entry after TCRdb re-called the 5' RACE reads with MiXCR. The table shows about 1.8 million distinct CDR3 sequences, with about 50% occurring only once. The receptor was derived from a woman in her forties in good health. The sequencing sample was made of blood. The V and J genes are TRBV6-2 or TRBV6-3 and TRBJ2-1; perhaps D is TRBD1 or TRBD2 (5 bases each). The CDR3 sequence: CASSYRGQGYNEQFF. CDR3 nucleotide sequence: TGTGCCAGCAGTTATAGAGGGCAGGGCTACAATGAGCAGTTCTTC.